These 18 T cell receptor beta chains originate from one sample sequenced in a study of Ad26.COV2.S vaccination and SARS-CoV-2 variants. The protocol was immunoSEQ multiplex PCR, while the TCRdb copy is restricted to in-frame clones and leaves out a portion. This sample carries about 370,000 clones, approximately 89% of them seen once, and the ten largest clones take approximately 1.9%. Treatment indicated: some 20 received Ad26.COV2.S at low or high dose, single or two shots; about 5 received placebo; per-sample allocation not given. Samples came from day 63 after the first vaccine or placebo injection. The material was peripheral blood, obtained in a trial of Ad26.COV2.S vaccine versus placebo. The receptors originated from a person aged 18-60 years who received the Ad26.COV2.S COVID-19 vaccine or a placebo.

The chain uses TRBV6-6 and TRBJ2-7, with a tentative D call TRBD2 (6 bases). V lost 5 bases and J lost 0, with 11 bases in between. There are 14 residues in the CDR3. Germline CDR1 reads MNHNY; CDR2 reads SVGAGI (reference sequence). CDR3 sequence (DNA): TGTGCCAGCAGTACCCGGGGGAGCTCCTACGAGCAGTACTTC. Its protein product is CASSTRGSSYEQYF.

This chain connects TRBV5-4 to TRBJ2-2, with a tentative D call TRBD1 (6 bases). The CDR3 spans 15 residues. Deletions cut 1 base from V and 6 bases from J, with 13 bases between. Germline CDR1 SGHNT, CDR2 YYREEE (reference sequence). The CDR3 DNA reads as TGTGCCAGCAGCTTGTCCAACAGGGATGCCGGGGAGCTGTTTTTT. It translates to CASSLSNRDAGELFF.

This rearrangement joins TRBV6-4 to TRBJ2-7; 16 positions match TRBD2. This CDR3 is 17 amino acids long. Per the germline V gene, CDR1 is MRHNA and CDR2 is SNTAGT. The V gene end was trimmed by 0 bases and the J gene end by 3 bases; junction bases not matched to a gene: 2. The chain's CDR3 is CASSDSGTSGRDYEQYF. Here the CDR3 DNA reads TGTGCCAGCAGTGACTCCGGGACTAGCGGGAGGGACTACGAGCAGTACTTC.

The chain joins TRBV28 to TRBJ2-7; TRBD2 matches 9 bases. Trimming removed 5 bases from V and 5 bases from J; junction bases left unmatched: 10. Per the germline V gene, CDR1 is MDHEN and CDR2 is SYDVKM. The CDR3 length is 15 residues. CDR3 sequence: CASSPRAGGYNEQYF. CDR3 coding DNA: TGTGCCAGCAGTCCACGCGCGGGAGGGTACAACGAGCAGTACTTC.

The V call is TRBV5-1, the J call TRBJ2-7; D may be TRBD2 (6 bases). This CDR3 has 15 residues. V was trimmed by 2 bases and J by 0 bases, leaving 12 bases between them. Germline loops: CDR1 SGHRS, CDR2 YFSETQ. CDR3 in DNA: TGCGCCAGCAGCTTAGGAGGGACTTACTCCTACGAGCAGTACTTC. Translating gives CASSLGGTYSYEQYF.

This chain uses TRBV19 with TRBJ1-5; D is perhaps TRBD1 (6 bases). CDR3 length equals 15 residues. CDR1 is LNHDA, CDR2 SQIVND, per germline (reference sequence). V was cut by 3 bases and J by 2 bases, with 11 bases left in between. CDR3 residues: CASSMSGVRNQPQHF. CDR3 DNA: TGTGCCAGTAGTATGTCAGGGGTGCGCAATCAGCCCCAGCATTTT.

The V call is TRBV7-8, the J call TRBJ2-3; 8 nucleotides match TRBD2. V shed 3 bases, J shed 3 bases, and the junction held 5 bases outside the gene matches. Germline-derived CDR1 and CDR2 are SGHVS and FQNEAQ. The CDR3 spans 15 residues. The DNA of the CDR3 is TGTGCCAGCAGCTTGCAACTAGCGGATACAGATACGCAGTATTTT. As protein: CASSLQLADTDTQYF.

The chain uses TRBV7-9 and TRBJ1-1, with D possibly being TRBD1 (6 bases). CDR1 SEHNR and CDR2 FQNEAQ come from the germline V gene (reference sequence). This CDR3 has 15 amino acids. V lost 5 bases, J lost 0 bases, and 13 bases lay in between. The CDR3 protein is CASSPRGGLNTEAFF. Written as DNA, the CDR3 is TGTGCCAGCAGCCCCCGCGGGGGCTTGAACACTGAAGCTTTCTTT.

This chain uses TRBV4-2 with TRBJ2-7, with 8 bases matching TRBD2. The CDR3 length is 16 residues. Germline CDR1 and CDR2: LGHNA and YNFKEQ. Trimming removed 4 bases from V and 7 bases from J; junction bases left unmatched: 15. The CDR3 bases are TGTGCCAGCAGCCCAGAACTGGCGGGAGGCCGGTTAGAGCAGTACTTC. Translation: CASSPELAGGRLEQYF.

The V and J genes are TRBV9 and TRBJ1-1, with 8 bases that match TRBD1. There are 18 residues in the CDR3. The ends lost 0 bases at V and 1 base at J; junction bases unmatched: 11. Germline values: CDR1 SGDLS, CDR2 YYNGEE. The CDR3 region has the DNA TGTGCCAGCAGCGTAGCCCCCCCCGGACAGGGAACGAACACTGAAGCTTTCTTT. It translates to CASSVAPPGQGTNTEAFF.

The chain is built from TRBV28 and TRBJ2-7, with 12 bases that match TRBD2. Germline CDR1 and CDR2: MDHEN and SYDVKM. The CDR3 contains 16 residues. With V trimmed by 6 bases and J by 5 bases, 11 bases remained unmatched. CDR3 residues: CASSPGRLAGADEQYF. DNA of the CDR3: TGTGCCAGCAGCCCAGGGCGACTAGCGGGAGCAGACGAGCAGTACTTC.

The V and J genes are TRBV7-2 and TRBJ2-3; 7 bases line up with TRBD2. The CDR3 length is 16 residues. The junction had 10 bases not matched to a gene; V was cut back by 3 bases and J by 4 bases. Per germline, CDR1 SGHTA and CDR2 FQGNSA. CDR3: CASSFPIWGRADTQYF. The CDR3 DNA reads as TGTGCCAGCAGCTTCCCCATCTGGGGGAGGGCAGATACGCAGTATTTT.

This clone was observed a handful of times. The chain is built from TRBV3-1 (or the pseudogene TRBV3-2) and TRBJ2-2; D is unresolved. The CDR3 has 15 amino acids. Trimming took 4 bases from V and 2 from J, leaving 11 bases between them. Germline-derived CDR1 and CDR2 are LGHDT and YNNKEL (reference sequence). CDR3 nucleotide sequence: TGTGCCAGCAGCCCGAACGGGCCCAACACCGGGGAGCTGTTTTTT. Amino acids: CASSPNGPNTGELFF.

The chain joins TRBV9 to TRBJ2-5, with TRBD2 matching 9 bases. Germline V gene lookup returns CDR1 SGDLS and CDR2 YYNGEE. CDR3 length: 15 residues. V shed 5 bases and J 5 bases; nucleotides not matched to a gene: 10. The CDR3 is CASSHIAGVGETQYF. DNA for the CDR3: TGTGCCAGCAGTCATATAGCGGGAGTCGGTGAGACCCAGTACTTC. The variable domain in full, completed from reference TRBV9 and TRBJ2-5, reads DSGVTQTPKHLITATGQRVTLRCSPRSGDLSVYWYQQSLDQGLQFLIQYYNGEERAKGNILERFSAQQFPDLHSELNLSSLELGDSALYFCASSHIAGVGETQYFGPGTRLLVL.

CDR3 nucleotide sequence: TGTGCCAGCAGCTTGGGACTAGCGGATTCAGATACGCAGTATTTT. This encodes CASSLGLADSDTQYF. The rearrangement joins TRBV7-3 to TRBJ2-3, with TRBD2 matching over 11 bases. The CDR3 loop spans 15 amino acids. Germline loops: CDR1 SGHTA, CDR2 FQGTGA. V gave up 3 bases and J gave up 4 bases; unmatched junction bases: 3.

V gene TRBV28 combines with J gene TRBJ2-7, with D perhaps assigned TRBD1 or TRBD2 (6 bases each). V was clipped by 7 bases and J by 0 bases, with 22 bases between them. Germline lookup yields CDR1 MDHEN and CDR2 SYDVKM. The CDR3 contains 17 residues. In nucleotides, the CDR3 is TGTGCCAGCACCCGGGGGAAGGGGGGAGCGTCCTCCTACGAGCAGTACTTC. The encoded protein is CASTRGKGGASSYEQYF.

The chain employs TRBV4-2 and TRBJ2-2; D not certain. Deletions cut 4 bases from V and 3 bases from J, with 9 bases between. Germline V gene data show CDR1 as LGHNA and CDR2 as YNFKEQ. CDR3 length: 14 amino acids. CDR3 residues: CASSRVADTGELFF. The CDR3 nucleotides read TGTGCCAGCAGCCGCGTCGCGGACACCGGGGAGCTGTTTTTT.

CDR3 nucleotide sequence: TGTGCCAGCAGCTTTGAGGGAGATGGCACCGGGGAGCTGTTTTTT. This translates into CASSFEGDGTGELFF. The gene calls are TRBV13 and TRBJ2-2; TRBD2 might be the D (5 bases). CDR1 PRHDT and CDR2 FYEKMQ come from the germline V gene (reference sequence). The CDR3 runs 15 residues. V lost 3 bases and J 4 bases, leaving 12 bases between the germline ends.